This T cell receptor beta chain is from a study of blood T cell repertoires in COVID-19. The assay was immunoSEQ multiplex PCR, and TCRdb's table has in-frame clones only and misses some. The profile shows hundreds of thousands of clones, around 87% of them singletons. CDR3 length: 15 residues. V shed 3 bases and J shed 4 bases, with 12 bases lying between them. CDR1 and CDR2 (germline): WSHSY, SAAADI. The source of this sequence is a woman younger than 35 who had recovered from COVID-19. The sample comprised PBMCs or T cells enriched from blood (not recorded which). The V call is TRBV10-2, the J call TRBJ2-2, with a tentative D call TRBD2 (7 bases). CDR3 amino acids: CASSDGRGATGELFF. For the CDR3, the DNA is TGCGCCAGCAGTGATGGCCGGGGGGCCACCGGGGAGCTGTTTTTT.